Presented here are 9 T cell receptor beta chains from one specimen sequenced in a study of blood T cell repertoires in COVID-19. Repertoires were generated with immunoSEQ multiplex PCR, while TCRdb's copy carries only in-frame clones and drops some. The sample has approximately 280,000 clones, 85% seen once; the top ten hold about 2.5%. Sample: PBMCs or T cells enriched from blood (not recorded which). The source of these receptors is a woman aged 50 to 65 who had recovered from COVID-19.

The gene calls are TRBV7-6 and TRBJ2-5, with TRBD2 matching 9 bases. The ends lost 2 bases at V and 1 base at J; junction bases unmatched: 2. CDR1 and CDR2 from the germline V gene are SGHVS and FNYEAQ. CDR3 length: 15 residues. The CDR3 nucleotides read TGTGCCAGCAGCTTAAGACTAGCGGTCCAAGAGACCCAGTACTTC. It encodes CASSLRLAVQETQYF. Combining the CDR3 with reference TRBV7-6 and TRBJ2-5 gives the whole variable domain GAGVSQSPRYKVTKRGQDVALRCDPISGHVSLYWYRQALGQGPEFLTYFNYEAQQDKSGLPNDRFSAERPEGSISTLTIQRTEQRDSAMYRCASSLRLAVQETQYFGPGTRLLVL.

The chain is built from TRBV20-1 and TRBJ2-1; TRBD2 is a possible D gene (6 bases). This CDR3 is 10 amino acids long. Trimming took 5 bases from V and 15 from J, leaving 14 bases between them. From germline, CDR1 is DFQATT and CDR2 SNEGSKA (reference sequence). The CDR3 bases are TGCAGTGCTTTTCGGGAGATCGCGTTCTTC. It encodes CSAFREIAFF.

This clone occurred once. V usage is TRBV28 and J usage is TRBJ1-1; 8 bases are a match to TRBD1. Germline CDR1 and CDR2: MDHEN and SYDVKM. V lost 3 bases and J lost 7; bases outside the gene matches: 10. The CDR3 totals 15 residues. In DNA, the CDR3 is TGTGCCAGCAGTTTCTTTCTGGGACAGGAACTTGAAGCTTTCTTT. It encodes CASSFFLGQELEAFF.

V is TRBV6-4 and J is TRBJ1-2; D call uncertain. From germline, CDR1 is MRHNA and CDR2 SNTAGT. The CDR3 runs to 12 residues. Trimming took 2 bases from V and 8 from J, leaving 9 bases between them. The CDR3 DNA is TGTGCCAGCAGTGACCCGACGGGGGGCTACACCTTC. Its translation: CASSDPTGGYTF.

CDR3 bases: TGTGCCTGGAATCGCCGGGACAAAGGATACGTCAACTATGGCTACACCTTC. Protein product: CAWNRRDKGYVNYGYTF. The V call is TRBV30, the J call TRBJ1-2, with a possible D match to TRBD1 (6 bases). In germline, CDR1 is GTSNPN, CDR2 SVGIG (reference sequence). V lost 4 bases and J 2 bases, leaving 23 bases between the germline ends. The CDR3 length is 17 residues. Full variable domain (rest looked up from reference TRBV30 and TRBJ1-2): SQTIHQWPATLVQPVGSPLSLECTVEGTSNPNLYWYRQAAGRGLQLLFYSVGIGQISSEVPQNLSASRPQDRQFILSSKKLLLSDSGFYLCAWNRRDKGYVNYGYTFGSGTRLTVV.

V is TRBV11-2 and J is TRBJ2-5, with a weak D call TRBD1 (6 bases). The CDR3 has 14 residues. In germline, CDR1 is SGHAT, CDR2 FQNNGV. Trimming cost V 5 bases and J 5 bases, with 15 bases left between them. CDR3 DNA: TGTGCCAGCAGCCCCCAGCCGAGGGGGGAGACCCAGTACTTC. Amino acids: CASSPQPRGETQYF. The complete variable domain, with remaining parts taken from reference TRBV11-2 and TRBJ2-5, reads EAGVAQSPRYKIIEKRQSVAFWCNPISGHATLYWYQQILGQGPKLLIQFQNNGVVDDSQLPKDRFSAERLKGVDSTLKIQPAKLEDSAVYLCASSPQPRGETQYFGPGTRLLVL.

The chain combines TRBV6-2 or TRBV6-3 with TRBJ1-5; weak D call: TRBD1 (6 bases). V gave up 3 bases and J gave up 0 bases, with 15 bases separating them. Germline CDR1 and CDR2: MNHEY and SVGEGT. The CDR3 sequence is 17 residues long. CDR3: CASSYNPRDNSNQPQHF. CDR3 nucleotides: TGTGCCAGCAGTTATAACCCCCGGGACAATAGCAATCAGCCCCAGCATTTT.

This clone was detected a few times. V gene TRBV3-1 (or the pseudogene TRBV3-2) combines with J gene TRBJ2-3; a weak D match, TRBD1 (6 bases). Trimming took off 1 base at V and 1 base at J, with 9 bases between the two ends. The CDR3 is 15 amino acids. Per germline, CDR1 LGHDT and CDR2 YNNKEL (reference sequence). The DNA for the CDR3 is TGTGCCAGCAGCCAAGTCAGGGGAGGCACAGATACGCAGTATTTT. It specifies CASSQVRGGTDTQYF.

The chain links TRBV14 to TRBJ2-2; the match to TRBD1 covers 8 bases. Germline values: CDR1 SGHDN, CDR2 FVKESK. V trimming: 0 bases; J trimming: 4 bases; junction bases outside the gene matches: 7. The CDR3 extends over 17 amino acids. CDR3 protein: CASSQDGWTGSTGELFF. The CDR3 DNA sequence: TGTGCCAGCAGCCAAGATGGTTGGACAGGGAGCACCGGGGAGCTGTTTTTT.